This note documents a single TCR beta chain sequence. This entry comes from a study of T cell responses to AZD1222 COVID-19 vaccine. The assay was immunoSEQ multiplex PCR, and TCRdb's table has in-frame clones only and misses some. The sample contains 100,000 to 150,000 clones, over 75% of which appear only once. This CDR3 is 14 amino acids long. Trimming took 5 bases from V and 2 from J, leaving 10 bases between them. The germline gives CDR1 MDHEN, CDR2 SYDVKM. Specimen: peripheral blood, collected on day 0 of AZD1222 vaccination. This sequence joins TRBV28 and TRBJ1-5; D ambiguous. This clonotype was sampled from an adult in good health. CDR3 nucleotides: TGTGCCAGCAGTCCCCGTTTTGGCAATCAGCCCCAGCATTTT. Its translation is CASSPRFGNQPQHF.